The subject of this entry is one T cell receptor (beta chain). The data are from a study of early T cells in non-severe SARS-CoV-2 infection. The CDR3 extends over 16 amino acids. The trim removed 4 bases at V and 2 bases at J, leaving 6 bases unmatched. Germline V gives CDR1 SGHRS, CDR2 YFSETQ. TCRdb independently ran MiXCR on the 5' RACE reads; one entry per CDR3 protein. The sample includes tens of thousands of distinct CDR3 sequences, 4.5% to 5% of them seen just once. The rearrangement joins TRBV5-1 to TRBJ2-3, with TRBD1 matching over 11 bases. The sample was whole blood. This receptor was obtained from an adult who was a healthcare worker with PCR-confirmed SARS-CoV-2 infection or an uninfected control (not recorded which). DNA for the CDR3: TGCGCCAGCAGCCCGGGACAGGGGGGACCCACAGATACGCAGTATTTT. It specifies CASSPGQGGPTDTQYF. The full variable domain, completed using reference TRBV5-1 and TRBJ2-3, is KAGVTQTPRYLIKTRGQQVTLSCSPISGHRSVSWYQQTPGQGLQFLFEYFSETQRNKGNFPGRFSGRQFSNSRSEMNVSTLELGDSALYLCASSPGQGGPTDTQYFGPGTRLTVL.